This is a list of T cell receptor beta chains from one sample in a study of blood T cells in healthy people across ages. MiXCR, run by TCRdb on the 5' RACE reads, gives a single entry per CDR3 protein. There are about 810,000 distinct CDR3 sequences in the sample; about 37% occur only once, and 10% to 15% lies in the top ten. The sequenced sample was blood. The receptors here all came from a man younger than 35 in good health. Both conserved end residues are part of each CDR3. D genes are given only for firm matches. Clone size is shown for a subset of rows, as once, few, many or a class of expanded clone.

size: few
V: TRBV21-1
D: -
J: TRBJ1-2
DNA: TGTGCCAGCAGCAAAGGGGGCAAGGTCAGGGCCTGGTGGGGCTACACCTTC
CDR3: CASSKGGKVRAWWGYTF

size: -
V: TRBV29-1
D: TRBD1
J: TRBJ2-7
DNA: TGCAGCGTTGACCCTGGGACAGGACGTCTCGAGCAGTACTTC
CDR3: CSVDPGTGRLEQYF

size: -
V: TRBV20-1
D: -
J: TRBJ1-4
DNA: TGCAGTGCTCCCCCCCCAGGGGTGAATGAAAAACTGTTTTTT
CDR3: CSAPPPGVNEKLFF

size: -
V: TRBV7-3
D: TRBD2
J: TRBJ2-3
DNA: TGTGCCAGCAGCCTCCAACCCAGCGGGGGGACAGATACGCAGTATTTT
CDR3: CASSLQPSGGTDTQYF

size: -
V: TRBV2
D: -
J: TRBJ1-6
DNA: TGTGCCAGCAGTGCGACAGAGCCCTCACCCCTCCACTTT
CDR3: CASSATEPSPLHF

size: few
V: TRBV14
D: TRBD1
J: TRBJ1-1
DNA: TGTGCCAGCAGCCCCTTCCTCGGACAGGGTGACACTGAAGCTTTCTTT
CDR3: CASSPFLGQGDTEAFF

size: few
V: TRBV5-1
D: TRBD1
J: TRBJ2-3
DNA: TGCGCCAGCAGCCTAGGGACAGGGAGAACGAAAGATACGCAGTATTTT
CDR3: CASSLGTGRTKDTQYF

size: -
V: TRBV5-5
D: TRBD1
J: TRBJ1-5
DNA: TGTGCCAGCAGCTTGTACAGGGGTCCACATCAGCCCCAGCATTTT
CDR3: CASSLYRGPHQPQHF

size: -
V: TRBV7-9
D: -
J: TRBJ2-3
DNA: TGTGCCAGCAGCTTAGAGGTGGTTGGGGATACGCAGTATTTT
CDR3: CASSLEVVGDTQYF

size: few
V: TRBV11-2
D: -
J: TRBJ1-6
DNA: TGTGCCAGCAGCGTAAACTCGGGTTCACCCCTCCACTTT
CDR3: CASSVNSGSPLHF

size: many
V: TRBV5-1
D: TRBD2
J: TRBJ2-3
DNA: TGCGCCAGCAGCTGGGGGGGTAGCGGGTCGACAGATACGCAGTATTTT
CDR3: CASSWGGSGSTDTQYF

size: -
V: TRBV7-2
D: TRBD1
J: TRBJ2-3
DNA: TGTGCCAGCAGCTTAGATGGGACAGAAGAAGATACGCAGTATTTT
CDR3: CASSLDGTEEDTQYF

size: many
V: TRBV4-3
D: -
J: TRBJ1-2
DNA: TGCGCCAGCAGCCAAGACCCGACTGAAAACTATGGCTACACCTTC
CDR3: CASSQDPTENYGYTF

size: -
V: TRBV6-6
D: -
J: TRBJ1-1
DNA: TGTGCCAGCAGTTACCGGGACGTCACTGAAGCTTTCTTT
CDR3: CASSYRDVTEAFF

size: -
V: TRBV6-5
D: TRBD1
J: TRBJ2-5
DNA: TGTGCCAGCAGTTCGCCCGCGCGGACAGGGGTGTACGAGACCCAGTACTTC
CDR3: CASSSPARTGVYETQYF

size: -
V: TRBV4-1
D: -
J: TRBJ2-7
DNA: TGCGCCAGCAGCCAAGATCGAATCAGGAGCTCCTACAATGAGCAGTACTTC
CDR3: CASSQDRIRSSYNEQYF

size: -
V: TRBV12-3/TRBV12-4
D: -
J: TRBJ2-5
DNA: TGTGCCAGCAGTTTGATGTTGACCACTGAGCAGTACTTC
CDR3: CASSLMLTTEQYF

size: many
V: TRBV20-1
D: -
J: TRBJ2-7
DNA: TGCAGTGCTATTACAGGGCGGGTATTCTACGAGCAGTACTTC
CDR3: CSAITGRVFYEQYF

size: -
V: TRBV9
D: TRBD2
J: TRBJ2-3
DNA: TGTGCCAGCAGCGCTAGCGGGGGGCAAAGCACAGATACGAAGTATTTT
CDR3: CASSASGGQSTDTKYF

size: -
V: TRBV5-5
D: -
J: TRBJ2-5
DNA: TGTGTCAGCAGCTTGGCCCAGGGTGGGGAGACCCAGTACTTC
CDR3: CVSSLAQGGETQYF

size: -
V: TRBV30
D: TRBD1
J: TRBJ1-1
DNA: TGTGCCTGGCTTTATACAGGGGGCACTGAAGCTTTCTTT
CDR3: CAWLYTGGTEAFF